Following are 8 T cell receptor beta chains from one sample sequenced in a study of blood T cell repertoires in COVID-19. Sequencing was performed with immunoSEQ multiplex PCR; in TCRdb, only in-frame clones are kept and a portion is missing. The data show roughly 280,000 clones, 85% to 90% seen once. Material: PBMCs or T cells enriched from blood (not recorded which). Source of these receptors: a woman younger than 30 who had recovered from COVID-19.

The chain has TRBV30 and TRBJ1-2, with TRBD1 identical over 12 bases. Germline trimming cut 0 bases from V and 8 bases from J; bases unmatched to any gene: 4. The CDR3 consists of 14 residues. CDR1 is GTSNPN, CDR2 SVGIG, per germline (reference sequence). CDR3 sequence reads: CAWSVGTGGGGYTF. The CDR3, as DNA: TGTGCCTGGAGTGTAGGGACAGGGGGCGGAGGCTACACCTTC.

V is TRBV13 and J is TRBJ2-3; 7 nucleotides line up with TRBD1. The CDR3 sequence is 15 residues long. Germline CDR1 and CDR2: PRHDT and FYEKMQ (reference sequence). J was trimmed by 0 bases and V by 0 bases; bases with no gene match: 0. For the CDR3, the DNA is TGTGCCAGCAGCTTAGGGACAGGGAGCACAGATACGCAGTATTTT. Encoded protein: CASSLGTGSTDTQYF.

The chain uses TRBV6-4 and TRBJ1-3; 7 bases map to TRBD1. The J segment lost 2 bases and the V segment lost 0 bases, leaving 4 bases of the junction unmatched. The CDR3 loop spans 16 amino acids. In germline, CDR1 is MRHNA, CDR2 SNTAGT. DNA of the CDR3: TGTGCCAGCAGTGACTCAGGGGGCAGGGCTGGAAACACCATATATTTT. Translation gives CASSDSGGRAGNTIYF.

This clone has a single count. The rearrangement uses TRBV10-2 and TRBJ1-2, with TRBD1 matching over 8 bases. CDR3 length: 17 residues. In germline, CDR1 is WSHSY, CDR2 SAAADI. Losses at the gene ends were 2 bases for V and 4 bases for J; bases not matched to a gene: 12. CDR3 protein: CASSETHTGTGLYGYTF. CDR3 sequence (DNA): TGCGCCAGCAGTGAGACTCACACCGGGACAGGACTCTATGGCTACACCTTC.

The chain uses TRBV19 and TRBJ1-5, with D possibly being TRBD1 (6 bases). V lost 4 bases to trimming and J lost 6 bases, with 13 bases between them. Germline V gene sequence: CDR1 LNHDA, CDR2 SQIVND (reference sequence). The length of the CDR3 is 14 residues. The CDR3 protein is CASSTGGGGQPQHF. The CDR3 coding sequence is TGTGCCAGTAGTACTGGGGGCGGCGGTCAGCCCCAGCATTTT.

The chain is built from TRBV5-6 and TRBJ1-4, with 9 bases lining up with TRBD1. Trimming cost V 4 bases and J 6 bases; bases outside gene matches: 4. This CDR3 region has 14 residues. Per the germline V gene, CDR1 is SGHDT and CDR2 is YYEEEE. CDR3: CASSRGTGYEKLFF. CDR3 nucleotide sequence: TGTGCCAGCAGCCGCGGGACAGGGTATGAAAAACTGTTTTTT.

V gene TRBV27 combines with J gene TRBJ2-5; the D gene is possibly TRBD1 (8 bases). The ends were cut back, 4 bases at V and 5 bases at J, with 14 bases in the middle. This CDR3 region has 14 residues. Per germline, CDR1 MNHEY and CDR2 SMNVEV (reference sequence). CDR3: CASSSTGGGETQYF. CDR3 sequence (DNA): TGTGCCAGCAGTTCTACAGGGGGAGGGGAGACCCAGTACTTC.

In its sample, this clone was seen once. V gene TRBV5-1 combines with J gene TRBJ1-1; D is perhaps TRBD1 (5 bases). The germline V gene has CDR1 SGHRS and CDR2 YFSETQ. V shed 1 base and J shed 1 base, with 8 bases lying between them. This CDR3 comprises 14 residues. CDR3 residues: CASSLRGENTEAFF. Here the CDR3 DNA reads TGCGCCAGCAGCTTGCGGGGGGAGAACACTGAAGCTTTCTTT.